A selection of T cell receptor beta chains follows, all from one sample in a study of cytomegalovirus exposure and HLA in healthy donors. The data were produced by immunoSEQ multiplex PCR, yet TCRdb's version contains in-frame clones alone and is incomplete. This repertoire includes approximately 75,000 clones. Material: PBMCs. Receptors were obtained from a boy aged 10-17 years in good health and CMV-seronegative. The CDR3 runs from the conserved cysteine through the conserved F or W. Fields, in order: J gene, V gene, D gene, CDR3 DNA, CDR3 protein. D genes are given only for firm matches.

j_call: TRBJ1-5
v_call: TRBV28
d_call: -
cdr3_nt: TGTGCCAGCAGTTTAGAGGGATCCGGGGGCAATCAGCCCCAGCATTTT
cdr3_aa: CASSLEGSGGNQPQHF

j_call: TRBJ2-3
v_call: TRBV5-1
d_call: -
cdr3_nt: TGCGCCAGCAGCCTTCGGACAGATACGCAGTATTTT
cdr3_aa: CASSLRTDTQYF

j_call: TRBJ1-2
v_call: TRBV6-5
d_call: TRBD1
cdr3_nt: TGTGCCAGCAGTTACTCGACAGGGTCTAACTATGGCTACACCTTC
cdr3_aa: CASSYSTGSNYGYTF

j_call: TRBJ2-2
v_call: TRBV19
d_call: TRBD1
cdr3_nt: TGTGCCAGTAGGCTACAGGGGGCCGGGGAGCTGTTTTTT
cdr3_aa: CASRLQGAGELFF

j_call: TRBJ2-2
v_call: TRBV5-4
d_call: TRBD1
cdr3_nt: TGTGCCAGCAGCGGGACAGGGTTGGGTTTTCCCGGGGAGCTGTTTTTT
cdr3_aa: CASSGTGLGFPGELFF

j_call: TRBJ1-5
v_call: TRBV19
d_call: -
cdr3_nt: TGTGCCAGTAGTATAGGGGCTTCTGGGGGGAATCAGCCCCAGCATTTT
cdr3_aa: CASSIGASGGNQPQHF

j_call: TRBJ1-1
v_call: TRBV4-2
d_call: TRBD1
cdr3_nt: TGTGCCAGCAGCCACCGGACAGGGGCGCTCCTGAACACTGAAGCTTTCTTT
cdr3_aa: CASSHRTGALLNTEAFF

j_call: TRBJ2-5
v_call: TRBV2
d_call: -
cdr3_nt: TGTGCCAGCAGTGAGATGGGGAGGACACAGTACTTC
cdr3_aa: CASSEMGRTQYF

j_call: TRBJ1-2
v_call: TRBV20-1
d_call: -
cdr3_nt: TGCAGTGCTAGAGAGTCGAGCACCCACTTC
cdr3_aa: CSARESSTHF

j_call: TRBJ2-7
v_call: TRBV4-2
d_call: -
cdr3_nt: TGTGCCAGCAGCCAAGAATGGCCAGGGGACTACGAGCAGTACTTC
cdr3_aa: CASSQEWPGDYEQYF

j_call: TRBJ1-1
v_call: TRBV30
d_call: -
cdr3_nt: TGTGCCTGGAGTTACAGGGAGAACACTGAAGCTTTCTTT
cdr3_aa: CAWSYRENTEAFF

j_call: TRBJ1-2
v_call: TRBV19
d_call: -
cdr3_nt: TGTGCCAGTAGCGTCGACAGCTCTAACTATGGCTACACCTTC
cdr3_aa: CASSVDSSNYGYTF

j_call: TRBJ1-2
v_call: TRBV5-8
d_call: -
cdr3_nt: TGTGCCAGCAGCTTGGAGAGAGGTGGCTACACCTTC
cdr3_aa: CASSLERGGYTF

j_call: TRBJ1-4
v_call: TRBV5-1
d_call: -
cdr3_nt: TGCGCCAGCAGCTCATACTTCAGGACCCAGGGTGAAAAACTGTTTTTT
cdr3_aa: CASSSYFRTQGEKLFF

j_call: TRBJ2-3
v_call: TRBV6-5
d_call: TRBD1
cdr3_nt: TGTGCCAGCAGCGAGACAGGGACCTCCACAGATACGCAGTATTTT
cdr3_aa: CASSETGTSTDTQYF

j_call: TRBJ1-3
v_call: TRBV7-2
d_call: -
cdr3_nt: TGTGCCAGCAGCTTAGCGGGCAGAGCCTCTGGAAACACCATATATTTT
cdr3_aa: CASSLAGRASGNTIYF

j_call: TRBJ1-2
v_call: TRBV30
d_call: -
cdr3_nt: TGTGCCTGGAGTGTAACCGGGAACTATGGCTACACCTTC
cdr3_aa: CAWSVTGNYGYTF

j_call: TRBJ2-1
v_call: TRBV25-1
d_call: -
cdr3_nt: TGTGCCAGCAGTGATACCCTAGTGGAGTCATACAATGAGCAGTTCTTC
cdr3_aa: CASSDTLVESYNEQFF

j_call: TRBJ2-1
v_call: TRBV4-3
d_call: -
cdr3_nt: TGCGCCAGCAGCCAAGATCATGTGAATGAGCAGTTCTTC
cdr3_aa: CASSQDHVNEQFF

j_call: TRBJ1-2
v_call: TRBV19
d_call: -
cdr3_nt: TGTGCCAGTATTTCAATCCCGGGGGTCGGCTACACCTTC
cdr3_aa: CASISIPGVGYTF

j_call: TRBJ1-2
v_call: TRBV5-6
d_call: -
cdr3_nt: TGTGCCAGCAGCTTCGGCAGGAACTATGGCTACACCTTC
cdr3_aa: CASSFGRNYGYTF

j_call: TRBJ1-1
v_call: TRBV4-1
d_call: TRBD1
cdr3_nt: TGCGCCAGCAGCCAAGATCTGGGGACAGCTGAAGCTTTCTTT
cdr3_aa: CASSQDLGTAEAFF

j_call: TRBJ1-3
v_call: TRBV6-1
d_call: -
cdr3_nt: TGTGCCAGCAGTGAAAGGCCTTTAGGGGGATCTCAGTTTAATTTTGGAAACACCATATATTTT
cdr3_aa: CASSERPLGGSQFNFGNTIYF

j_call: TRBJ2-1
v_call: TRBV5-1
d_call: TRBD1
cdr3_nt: TGCGCCAGCAGTTTCGGGACAGGGGTCCTCTACAATGAGCAGTTCTTC
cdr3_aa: CASSFGTGVLYNEQFF

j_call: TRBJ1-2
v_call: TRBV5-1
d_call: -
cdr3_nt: TGCGCCAGCAGCTTGGTAGGGCAGGGCGATATCTATGGCTACACCTTC
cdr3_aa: CASSLVGQGDIYGYTF